These 6 T cell receptor beta chains were sequenced from one sample in a study of CD8 T cells in ankylosing spondylitis (dated by TCRdb to about 2017). The library came from 5' RACE. Sequenced on an Illumina HiSeq 2500. In TCRdb, the public reads were trimmed at Q25 with fastp and aligned with MiXCR, with productive beta chains retained. Here each entry gathers all rows of one CDR3 protein and keeps the most common genes and DNA. In this sample the table shows some 270,000 distinct CDR3 sequences, about a sixth of which occur a single time. Together, the top ten hold about a third of the sample. Specimen: blood, either unsorted or a sorted T cell fraction (not recorded which). The receptor set was obtained from a male donor with ankylosing spondylitis or in good health (not recorded which).

This rearrangement joins TRBV29-1 to TRBJ1-4; D unclear. This CDR3 has 13 residues. The germline CDR1 and CDR2 sequences are SQVTM and ANQGSEA. V was cut by 3 bases and J by 8 bases, with 13 bases left in between. CDR3 in amino acids: CSVEVRTIEKLFF. The CDR3 DNA reads as TGCAGCGTTGAGGTCAGAACAATCGAAAAACTGTTTTTT.

This sequence joins TRBV12-3 or TRBV12-4 and TRBJ1-5; 9 bases are shared with TRBD1. CDR3 length equals 14 residues. V shed 6 bases, J shed 5 bases, and the junction held 5 bases outside the gene matches. CDR3 sequence reads: CASSPQGADQPQHF. Here the CDR3 DNA reads TGTGCCAGCAGCCCACAGGGGGCGGATCAGCCCCAGCATTTT.

At least ten counts were recorded for this clonotype. CDR3 protein: CASSPGASGSNLVAKNIQYF. In DNA, the CDR3 is TGCGCCAGCAGCCCTGGGGCTAGCGGGAGTAATTTGGTAGCCAAAAACATTCAGTACTTC. This chain joins TRBV4-3 and TRBJ2-4; TRBD2 matches 10 bases. V shed 4 bases and J 0 bases; nucleotides not matched to a gene: 15. This CDR3 spans 20 amino acids. Germline V lookup: CDR1 LGHNA, CDR2 YSLEER.

The sample holds a few counts of this clonotype. CDR3: CASSRSSGELFF. Here the CDR3 DNA reads TGTGCCAGCAGTCGATCCTCGGGGGAGCTGTTTTTT. V gene TRBV27 combines with J gene TRBJ2-2; D is undetermined. This CDR3 is 12 amino acids long. Per the germline V gene, CDR1 is MNHEY and CDR2 is SMNVEV (reference sequence). The V gene lost 5 bases and the J gene lost 8 bases, with 9 bases spanning the gap.

V gene TRBV3-1 combines with J gene TRBJ2-1; 13 bases are a match to TRBD2. CDR1 is LGHDT and CDR2 is YNNKEL in the germline V gene (reference sequence). Unmatched junction bases numbered 7, after V lost 0 bases and J lost 5 bases. This CDR3 comprises 18 residues. CDR3 sequence (DNA): TGTGCCAGCAGCCAAGACAGGACTAGCGGGAGACTAAACAATGAGCAGTTCTTC. As protein: CASSQDRTSGRLNNEQFF.

The J gene is TRBJ2-5, the V gene TRBV10-3, with 12 nucleotides matching TRBD2. The J segment lost 1 base and the V segment lost 0 bases, leaving 3 bases of the junction unmatched. The CDR3 is 17 residues long. Germline V gene lookup returns CDR1 ENHRY and CDR2 SYGVKD. The CDR3 nucleotides are TGTGCCATCAGTGAGTCCATGACTAGCGGGAGCCAAGAGACCCAGTACTTC. It translates to CAISESMTSGSQETQYF.